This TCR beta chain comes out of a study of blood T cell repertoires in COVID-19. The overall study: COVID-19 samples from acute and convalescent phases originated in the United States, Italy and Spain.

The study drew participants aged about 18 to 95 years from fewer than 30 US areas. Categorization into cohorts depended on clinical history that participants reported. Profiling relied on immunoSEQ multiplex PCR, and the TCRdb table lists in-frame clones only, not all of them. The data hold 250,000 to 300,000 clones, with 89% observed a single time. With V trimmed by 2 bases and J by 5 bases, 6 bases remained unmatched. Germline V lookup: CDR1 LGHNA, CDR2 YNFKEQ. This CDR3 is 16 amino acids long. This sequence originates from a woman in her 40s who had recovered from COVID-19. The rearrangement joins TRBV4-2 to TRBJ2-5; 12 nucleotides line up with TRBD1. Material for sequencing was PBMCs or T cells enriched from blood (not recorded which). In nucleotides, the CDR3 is TGTGCCAGCAGCCAACCGGGACAGGGGGCAGGGGAGACCCAGTACTTC. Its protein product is CASSQPGQGAGETQYF.